This T cell receptor beta chain was identified during a study of blood T cell repertoires in COVID-19. Overall study context: Material from acute and convalescent COVID-19 was sourced from the United States, Italy and Spain. Sources were T cells, B-cell-depleted T cells, or PBMCs; the material itself was cDNA or gDNA.

In the original analysis: Reference gene primer amplification yielded estimated nucleated cell counts. Repertoires were generated with immunoSEQ multiplex PCR, while TCRdb's copy carries only in-frame clones and drops some. V, J and clone size derive from that table, while D and trimming were established from the DNA sequence. This table holds roughly 100,000 clones, around 90% found once. The CDR3 runs to 16 residues. V lost 0 bases, J lost 0 bases, and 10 bases lay in between. Germline V gene lookup returns CDR1 SGHTS and CDR2 YDEGEE. This TCR derives from a young man with acute or convalescent COVID-19. The rearrangement uses TRBV5-8 and TRBJ1-3; D not resolved. The specimen sequenced was peripheral blood. The CDR3 spells CASSLATVSSGNTIYF. The CDR3 nucleotides are TGTGCCAGCAGCTTGGCCACAGTCAGCTCTGGAAACACCATATATTTT.